This T cell receptor beta chain was sequenced for a study of graft-versus-host responses after intestinal transplantation (dated by TCRdb to the early 2020s). Context from the whole study: Multivisceral, liver-intestinal, or isolated intestinal transplants were received by the recipients. All recipients received anti-thymocyte globulin induction followed by maintenance tacrolimus and steroids for around three years. After intestinal transplantation, graft-versus-host and host-versus-graft alloreactive T cell clones were followed in the graft, circulation and bone marrow using bulk TCR-beta CDR3 sequencing. To identify alloreactive clones, pre-transplant mixed lymphocyte reaction products were sequenced and compared with unstimulated pre-transplant donor and recipient T cells. A cohort of roughly 25 intestinal transplant recipients, including one retransplant, was enrolled, and a few patients lacking pretransplant specimens were excluded. A peak of at least 4% donor T cells among recipient peripheral blood mononuclear cells was the definition used for donor T cell macrochimerism. Samples from a few later patients were sequenced in-house on an Illumina MiSeq with MiXCR processing rather than by the commercial service.

With respect to this clone: Its antigen is not yet known. No much larger clonotype is one base removed from it; base qualities were not supplied.

Blood samples were collected up to 4 times in the first month after transplant and then at least monthly when available. The cysteine opens and the phenylalanine closes a CDR3 of 17 amino acids. Only the CDR3 DNA stays, 51 bases, in frame from base 1. Trimming takes 1 base from V and 3 bases from J, and the germline ends sit 16 bases apart. According to the germline V gene, CDR1 reads LGHNA and CDR2 reads YNFKEQ. Study-wide findings and limitations: GvH clones turned up in recipient bone marrow, with some appearing earlier in ileal mucosa or blood, a pattern consistent with an intestinal mucosal origin. Early after transplant, peak levels of circulating GvH clones were found to be associated with declines in HvG clones. High GvH to HvG T cell clonal ratios were observed in the allografts of patients with donor T cell macrochimerism. The relatively low number and heterogeneity of intestinal transplant patients limited the conclusions.

The library came from the immunoSEQ multiplex PCR assay. For most patients, high-throughput TCR-beta CDR3 sequencing of genomic DNA was performed by Adaptive Biotechnologies. In the paper's pipeline: TCR sequencing data were retrieved from Adaptive's ImmunoSEQ software for some 19 patients, whereas a few other patients were processed with MiXCR and VDJtools. CDR3 nucleotide sequences shared between donor and recipient were removed because their origin could not be assigned. To count as alloreactive, a clone needed at least 2-fold expansion over unstimulated cells and a minimum CFSE-low frequency of 0.002% (template counts) or 0.001% (read counts). Clones detected in sequenced pre-transplant spleen, lymph node, or MLR CFSE-low populations of the donor or recipient were defined as mappable. Cumulative frequency of alloreactive clones was calculated as a percentage of all sequences weighted by copy number. TCRdb's version of the immuneACCESS table is confined to in-frame rearrangements and falls short of the full clone set. An unresolved V gene accounts for under half of the shortfall where checked; the remainder is of unknown origin. V and J calls and clone size come straight from that table; D and trimming were deduced from the DNA. The sample table holds some 8,200 clones, of which less than 98% were seen once. The ten most abundant clones make up 0.24% of the sample.

The receptor comes from a human patient who received an intestinal transplant, so some T cells may come from the graft donor. The chain employs TRBV4-2 and TRBJ1-5, with the identity of the D gene unclear. This sample comprised PBMCs, obtained 23 days after intestinal transplant. The CDR3 protein is CASSQVPVTGYNQPQHF. DNA sequence: TGTGCCAGCAGCCAAGTTCCCGTGACGGGCTACAATCAGCCCCAGCATTTT.